This entry lists 10 T cell receptor beta chains sequenced from one sample in a study of T cell repertoires in cytomegalovirus infection. TCRdb redid the calling of the reads with MiXCR, one entry per CDR3 protein. Here the sample spans around 740,000 distinct CDR3 sequences, approximately 40% being singletons. The sample comprised PBMCs. The receptor source for this set is a human donor in good health (CMV status not recorded). Some clones in this sample may be carry-over from other donors' samples.

The chain couples TRBV28 to TRBJ1-2, with D uncertain. Looked up from germline, CDR1 is MDHEN and CDR2 is SYDVKM. CDR3 length: 14 amino acids. The germline V and J ends were trimmed by 7 bases and 2 bases, with 14 bases remaining between them. The CDR3 bases are TGTGCCAGCACCTCAACCAAGAGGAACTATGGCTACACCTTC. This gives the protein CASTSTKRNYGYTF.

This clonotype occurred a few times. The chain carries TRBV29-1 and TRBJ2-1; 8 bases line up with TRBD2. Trimming took 6 bases from V and 4 from J; bases not matched to a gene: 5. The CDR3 is made up of 13 amino acids. Germline CDR1 SQVTM, CDR2 ANQGSEA. The CDR3 protein is CSVLGLAYNEQFF. CDR3 sequence (DNA): TGCAGCGTCCTCGGACTAGCTTACAATGAGCAGTTCTTC.

V usage is TRBV29-1 and J usage is TRBJ1-1, with TRBD1 identical over 7 bases. J lost 5 bases, V lost 6 bases, and 6 bases had no gene match. The CDR3 length is 12 residues. Germline CDR1 is SQVTM and CDR2 is ANQGSEA. The CDR3 loop reads CSVGPGGTEAFF. DNA for the CDR3: TGCAGCGTCGGCCCAGGGGGTACTGAAGCTTTCTTT.

The J gene is TRBJ2-5, the V gene TRBV7-9; 7 bases align to TRBD2. V was clipped by 1 base and J by 7 bases; unmatched bases: 6. This CDR3 contains 14 residues. CDR1 and CDR2 from the germline V gene are SEHNR and FQNEAQ (reference sequence). The CDR3 protein is CASSLETGRGTQYF. The CDR3 bases are TGTGCCAGCAGCTTAGAGACGGGGAGGGGGACCCAGTACTTC.

The CDR3, as DNA: TGTGCCAGCAGTTACTCGAGGGTAACTGGAAACACCATATATTTT. Protein sequence: CASSYSRVTGNTIYF. The chain is built from TRBV6-8 and TRBJ1-3, with no clear D. There are 15 residues in the CDR3. The V gene's germline CDR1 is MNHGY and CDR2 SAAAGT. The V and J ends lost 0 bases and 2 bases respectively, with 8 bases between them.

The table lists this clonotype with many counts. The V call is TRBV7-2, the J call TRBJ2-5, with 8 bases fitting TRBD2. V was pared by 4 bases and J by 2 bases, with 3 bases of the junction left unmatched. Germline CDR1 and CDR2: SGHTA and FQGNSA. The CDR3 covers 14 residues. CDR3 region: CASSSRLAQETQYF. DNA of the CDR3: TGTGCCAGCAGCTCTAGACTAGCGCAAGAGACCCAGTACTTC. The variable domain in full, with the rest retrieved from reference TRBV7-2 and TRBJ2-5, is GAGVSQSPSNKVTEKGKDVELRCDPISGHTALYWYRQSLGQGLEFLIYFQGNSAPDKSGLPSDRFSAERTGGSVSTLTIQRTQQEDSAVYLCASSSRLAQETQYFGPGTRLLVL.

V usage is TRBV4-1 and J usage is TRBJ2-3, with 9 bases fitting TRBD2. The CDR3 contains 16 residues. V lost 0 bases to trimming and J lost 2 bases; unmatched junction nucleotides: 3. Germline V lookup: CDR1 MGHRA, CDR2 YSYEKL. The CDR3 bases are TGCGCCAGCAGCCAAGACTTAGCGGGGGCCACAGATACGCAGTATTTT. This encodes CASSQDLAGATDTQYF.

This clonotype was seen a few times. J is TRBJ1-2 and V is TRBV6-5; TRBD1 is a possible D gene (5 bases). V lost 6 bases, J lost 5 bases, and 19 bases lay in between. Germline V gene lookup returns CDR1 MNHEY and CDR2 SVGAGI. The CDR3 extends over 15 amino acids. The CDR3 region has the DNA TGTGCCAGCAGCTTCGACCCCAACAGGAGTTATGGCTACACCTTC. This encodes CASSFDPNRSYGYTF.

This clonotype was seen many times. The V call is TRBV12-3 or TRBV12-4, the J call TRBJ2-6; no clear D. This CDR3 is 14 amino acids long. V gave up 1 base and J gave up 2 bases, with 3 bases separating them. In DNA form, the CDR3 reads TGTGCCAGCAGTTTAGGGCCTGGGGCCAACGTCCTGACTTTC. Its translation is CASSLGPGANVLTF.

The chain employs TRBV20-1 and TRBJ2-7; weak D call: TRBD2 (5 bases). CDR1 is DFQATT, CDR2 SNEGSKA, per germline (reference sequence). CDR3 size: 15 residues. V lost 1 base to trimming and J lost 3 bases, with 16 bases between them. The CDR3 DNA sequence: TGCAGTGCTAGAGTCGAGCGGCTTTATAGCTACGAGCAGTACTTC. Encoded protein: CSARVERLYSYEQYF.